Below are 4 T cell receptor beta chains sequenced from a single sample in a study of pediatric ulcerative colitis (dated by TCRdb to about 2019). Library preparation employed the immunoSEQ multiplex PCR assay. Drawn from immuneACCESS, this table holds only the in-frame rearrangements with V and J called that TCRdb kept. Clones are partly lost; checked studies trace under half to an unresolved V gene and leave the rest unexplained. The sample table contains tens of thousands of clones; only one count was recorded for 85% to 90% of them. Clones ranked in the top ten supply 1.5% of the sample. The source material was blood. The receptors stem from a boy younger than 18 who was a control in a study of pediatric ulcerative colitis.

The chain recombines TRBV4-3 with TRBJ2-2; the D gene is possibly TRBD1 (6 bases). Germline V gives CDR1 LGHNA, CDR2 YSLEER. The ends were cut back, 0 bases at V and 4 bases at J, with 9 bases in the middle. This CDR3 contains 15 residues. The CDR3 DNA reads TGCGCCAGCAGCCAAGATAGACAGGCCACCGGGGAGCTGTTTTTT. This gives the protein CASSQDRQATGELFF.

The rearrangement uses TRBV25-1 and TRBJ1-2, with D unclear. In germline, CDR1 is MGHDK, CDR2 SYGVNS. V gave up 1 base and J gave up 3 bases, with 3 bases separating them. This CDR3 has 12 residues. CDR3 protein: CASSELDYGYTF. DNA for the CDR3: TGTGCCAGCAGTGAATTAGACTATGGCTACACCTTC.

The chain joins TRBV9 to TRBJ2-1; TRBD2 matches 9 bases. Germline CDR1 reads SGDLS; CDR2 reads YYNGEE. The CDR3 spans 15 residues. V dropped 9 bases and J dropped 5; count of bases not matched to a gene: 12. CDR3 residues: CATPGLAGSHNEQFF. CDR3 DNA: TGTGCCACCCCCGGGCTAGCGGGGTCCCACAATGAGCAGTTCTTC.

The gene calls are TRBV7-3 and TRBJ1-2; 10 nucleotides match TRBD1. J lost 7 bases, V lost 5 bases, and 4 bases had no gene match. CDR1 is SGHTA, CDR2 FQGTGA, per germline. The CDR3 totals 13 residues. Here the CDR3 DNA reads TGTGCCAGCAGCAAGACAGGGGGCGGTGGCTACACCTTC. This encodes CASSKTGGGGYTF.